Described below is a single T cell receptor beta chain sequence and its context. Its antigen is currently unknown. This specimen comes from a study of T-cell memory formation after mild COVID-19. About the study: Clusters were largely donor specific. General study points: Clonal second-wave expansions that peaked on day 37 had unconfirmed SARS-CoV-2 specificity. Cross-reactive memory apparently joined, as some responding clones appeared in pre-infection memory. Mainly CM and EM harbored the contracting CD4+ clones; mainly EMRA harbored the CD8+ ones.

The CDR3 contains 13 residues. Per the germline V gene, CDR1 is KGHDR and CDR2 is SFDVKD. Trimming took 7 bases from V and 1 from J, leaving 6 bases between them. TCRdb re-called the 5' RACE reads through MiXCR, storing one row per CDR3 protein. The data show roughly 240,000 distinct CDR3 sequences, with roughly 15% seen just once and 2.1% held by the top ten. The rearrangement uses TRBV24-1 and TRBJ2-2; D is ambiguous. The sample comprised PBMCs or a T cell subset sorted from them (not recorded which). This TCR was sampled from an adult woman who had mild COVID-19 (a few samples of this study predate the infection). Cell type and time point are not known. The CDR3 DNA follows: TGTGCCACCAGACATAGGAACACCGGGGAGCTGTTTTTT. Its translation is CATRHRNTGELFF.